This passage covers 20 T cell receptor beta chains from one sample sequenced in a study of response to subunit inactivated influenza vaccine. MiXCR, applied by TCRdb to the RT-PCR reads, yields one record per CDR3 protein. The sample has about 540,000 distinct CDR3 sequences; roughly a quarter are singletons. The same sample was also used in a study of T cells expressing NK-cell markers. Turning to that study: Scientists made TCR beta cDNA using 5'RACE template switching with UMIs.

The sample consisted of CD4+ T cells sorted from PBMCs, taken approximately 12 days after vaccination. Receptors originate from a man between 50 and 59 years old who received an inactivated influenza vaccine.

CDR3 bases: TGTGCCAGCAGCTTACTGGGAAGGGCCAGCCCTTGGGTCGGGGAGCTGTTTTTT. Its protein product is CASSLLGRASPWVGELFF. The V gene is TRBV7-8, the J gene TRBJ2-2; no firm D call. The V gene lost 2 bases and the J gene lost 7 bases, with 23 bases spanning the gap. The CDR3 is 18 residues long. Germline V gives CDR1 SGHVS, CDR2 FQNEAQ.

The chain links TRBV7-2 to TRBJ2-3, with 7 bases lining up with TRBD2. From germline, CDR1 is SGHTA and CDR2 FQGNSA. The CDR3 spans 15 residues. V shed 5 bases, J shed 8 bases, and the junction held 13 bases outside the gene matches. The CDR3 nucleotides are TGTGCCAGCAGCCCAATCGGGACTACCGGTGGTACGCAGTATTTT. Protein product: CASSPIGTTGGTQYF.

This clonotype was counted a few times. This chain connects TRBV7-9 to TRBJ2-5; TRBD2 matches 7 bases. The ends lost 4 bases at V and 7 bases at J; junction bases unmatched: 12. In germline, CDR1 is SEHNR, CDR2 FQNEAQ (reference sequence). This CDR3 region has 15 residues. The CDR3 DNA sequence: TGTGCCAGCAGCTCCCCGGAGCCAGGGAGGGGGACCCAGTACTTC. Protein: CASSSPEPGRGTQYF.

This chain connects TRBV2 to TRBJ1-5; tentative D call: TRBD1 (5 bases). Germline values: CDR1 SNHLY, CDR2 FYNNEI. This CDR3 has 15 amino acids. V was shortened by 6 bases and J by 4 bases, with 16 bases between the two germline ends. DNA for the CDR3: TGTGCCAGCAGAGGAGGGGCGCAGGGTAATCAGCCCCAGCATTTT. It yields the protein CASRGGAQGNQPQHF.

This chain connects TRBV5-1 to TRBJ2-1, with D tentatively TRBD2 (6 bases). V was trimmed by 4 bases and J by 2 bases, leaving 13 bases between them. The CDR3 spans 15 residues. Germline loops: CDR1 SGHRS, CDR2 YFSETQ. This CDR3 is CASSQDPSAYNEQFF. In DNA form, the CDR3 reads TGCGCCAGCAGCCAGGACCCTAGCGCCTACAATGAGCAGTTCTTC. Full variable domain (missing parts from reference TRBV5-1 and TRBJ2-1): KAGVTQTPRYLIKTRGQQVTLSCSPISGHRSVSWYQQTPGQGLQFLFEYFSETQRNKGNFPGRFSGRQFSNSRSEMNVSTLELGDSALYLCASSQDPSAYNEQFFGPGTRLTVL.

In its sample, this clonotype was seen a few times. The CDR3 reads CASSLDQGIQETQYF. The CDR3 DNA sequence: TGTGCCAGCAGCTTGGATCAGGGCATTCAAGAGACCCAGTACTTC. The chain employs TRBV5-5 and TRBJ2-5; tentative D call: TRBD1 (5 bases). Germline-derived CDR1 and CDR2 are SGHKS and YYEKEE (reference sequence). Trimming pared 0 bases from V and 2 bases from J, leaving 11 bases between. CDR3 length equals 15 residues.

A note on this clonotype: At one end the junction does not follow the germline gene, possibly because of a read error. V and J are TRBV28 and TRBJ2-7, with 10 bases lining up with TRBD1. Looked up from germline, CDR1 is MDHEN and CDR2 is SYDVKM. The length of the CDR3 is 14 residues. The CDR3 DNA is TGTGCCAGCAGTGGACAGGGGGAGGTCTACAAGCAGTACTTC. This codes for CASSGQGEVYKQYF.

DNA of the CDR3: TGTGCCAGCACGGGGCAGGGAAATTCACCCCTCCACTTT. As protein: CASTGQGNSPLHF. The gene calls are TRBV25-1 and TRBJ1-6, with a tentative D call TRBD1 (5 bases). The CDR3 loop spans 13 amino acids. Trimming pared 7 bases from V and 7 bases from J, leaving 11 bases between. Germline V lookup: CDR1 MGHDK, CDR2 SYGVNS.

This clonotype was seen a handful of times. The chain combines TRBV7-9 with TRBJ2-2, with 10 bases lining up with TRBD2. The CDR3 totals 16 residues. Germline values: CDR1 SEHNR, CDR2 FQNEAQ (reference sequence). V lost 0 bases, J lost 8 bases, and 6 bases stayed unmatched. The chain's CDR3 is CASSLAALAGAGELFF. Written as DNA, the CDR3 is TGTGCCAGCAGCTTAGCAGCTCTAGCGGGAGCTGGGGAGCTGTTTTTT.

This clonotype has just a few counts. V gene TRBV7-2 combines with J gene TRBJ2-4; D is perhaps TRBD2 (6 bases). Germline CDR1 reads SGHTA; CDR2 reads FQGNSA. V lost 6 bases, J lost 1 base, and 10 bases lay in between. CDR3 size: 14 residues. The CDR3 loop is CASSRGTAKNIQYF. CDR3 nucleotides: TGTGCCAGCAGTCGGGGGACCGCCAAAAACATTCAGTACTTC.

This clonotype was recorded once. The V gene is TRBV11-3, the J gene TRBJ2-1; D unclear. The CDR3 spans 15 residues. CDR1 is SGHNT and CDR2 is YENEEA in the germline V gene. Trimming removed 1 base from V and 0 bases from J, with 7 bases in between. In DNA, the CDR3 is TGTGCCAGCAGCTTAGGCAGCCTCTCCTACAATGAGCAGTTCTTC. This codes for CASSLGSLSYNEQFF.

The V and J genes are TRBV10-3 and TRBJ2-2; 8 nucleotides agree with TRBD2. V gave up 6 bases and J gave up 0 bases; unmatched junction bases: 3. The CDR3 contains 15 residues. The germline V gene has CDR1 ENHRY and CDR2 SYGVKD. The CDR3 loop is CAIRTSGANTGELFF. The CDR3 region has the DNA TGTGCCATCAGAACTAGCGGCGCGAACACCGGGGAGCTGTTTTTT.

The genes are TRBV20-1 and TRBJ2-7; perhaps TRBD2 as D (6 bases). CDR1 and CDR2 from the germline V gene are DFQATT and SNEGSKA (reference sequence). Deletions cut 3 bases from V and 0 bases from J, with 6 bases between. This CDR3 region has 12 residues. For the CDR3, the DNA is TGCAGTGCTAGCGGGGGCTCCTACGAGCAGTACTTC. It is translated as CSASGGSYEQYF.

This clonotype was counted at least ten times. CDR3 in amino acids: CASSSRSHVPGELFF. The CDR3 DNA reads as TGTGCCAGCAGCTCCCGTTCGCACGTTCCCGGGGAGCTGTTTTTT. The chain couples TRBV7-2 to TRBJ2-2; unclear D gene. V lost 4 bases and J 6 bases, leaving 15 bases between the germline ends. This CDR3 region has 15 residues. From germline, CDR1 is SGHTA and CDR2 FQGNSA.

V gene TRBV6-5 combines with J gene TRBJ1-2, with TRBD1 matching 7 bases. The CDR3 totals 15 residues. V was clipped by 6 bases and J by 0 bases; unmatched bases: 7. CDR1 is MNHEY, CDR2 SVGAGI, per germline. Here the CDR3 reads CASRGTGQTNYGYTF. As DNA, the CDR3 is TGTGCCAGCAGGGGGACGGGACAGACTAACTATGGCTACACCTTC.

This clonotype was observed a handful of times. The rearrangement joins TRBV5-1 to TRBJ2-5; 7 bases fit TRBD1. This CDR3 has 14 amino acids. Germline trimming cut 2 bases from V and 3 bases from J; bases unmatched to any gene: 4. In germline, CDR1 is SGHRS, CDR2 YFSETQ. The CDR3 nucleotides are TGCGCCAGCAGCTTCTCCACAGGGGAAGAGACCCAGTACTTC. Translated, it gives CASSFSTGEETQYF.

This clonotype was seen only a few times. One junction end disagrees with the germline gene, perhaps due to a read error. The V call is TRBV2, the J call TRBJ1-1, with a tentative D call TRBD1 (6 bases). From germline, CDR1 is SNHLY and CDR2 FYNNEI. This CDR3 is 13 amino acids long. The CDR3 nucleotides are TGTGCCTGCAGAGCAGGGGCCAACACTGAAGCTTTCTTT. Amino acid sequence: CACRAGANTEAFF.

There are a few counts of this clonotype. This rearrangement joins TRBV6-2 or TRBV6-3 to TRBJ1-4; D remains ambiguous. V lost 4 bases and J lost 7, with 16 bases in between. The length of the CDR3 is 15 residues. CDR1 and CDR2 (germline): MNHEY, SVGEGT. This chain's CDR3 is CASSLTPGRGEKLFF. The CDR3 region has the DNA TGTGCCAGCAGTTTAACCCCCGGGAGAGGTGAAAAACTGTTTTTT.

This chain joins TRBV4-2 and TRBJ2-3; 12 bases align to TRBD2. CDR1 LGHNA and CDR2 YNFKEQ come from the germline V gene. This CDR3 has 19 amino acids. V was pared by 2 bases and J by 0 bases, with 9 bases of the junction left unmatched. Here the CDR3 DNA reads TGTGCCAGCAGCCAATCACAGACTAGCGGGGGACTCAGCACAGATACGCAGTATTTT. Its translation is CASSQSQTSGGLSTDTQYF.

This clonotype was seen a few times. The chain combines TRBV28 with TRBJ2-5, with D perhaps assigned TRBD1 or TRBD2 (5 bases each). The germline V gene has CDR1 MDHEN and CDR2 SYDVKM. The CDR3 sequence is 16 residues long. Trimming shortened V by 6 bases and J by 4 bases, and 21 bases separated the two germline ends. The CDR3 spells CASRLRTLQRGETQYF. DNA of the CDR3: TGTGCCAGCAGGCTACGGACGCTCCAGAGGGGAGAGACCCAGTACTTC.